One and the same sample provided the 8 T cell receptor beta chains below, sequenced in a study of human T cells and chemical hapten exposure. Described time point: pre-sensitization, week 0. Treatment denoted: therapeutic diphenylcyclopropenone sensitization with weekly scalp DPC. TCRdb reprocessed the RACE reads with MiXCR, giving one entry per CDR3 protein. The repertoire consists of 300,000 to 450,000 distinct CDR3 sequences, with roughly 4.6% occurring once and the leading ten covering roughly 2.6%. Source: whole blood, taken in connection with sensitization to the hapten diphenylcyclopropenone (DPC). These receptors all stem from a woman in her fifties or sixties with alopecia areata. Some clones in this sample may be carry-over from other donors' samples.

This clonotype was picked up many times. The chain joins TRBV11-2 to TRBJ2-3; D gene ambiguous. From germline, CDR1 is SGHAT and CDR2 FQNNGV. V was cut by 7 bases and J by 0 bases, with 17 bases left in between. CDR3 size: 16 residues. CDR3 DNA: TGTGCCAGCAACCCCCGAAGACTGGATAGCACAGATACGCAGTATTTT. Encoded protein: CASNPRRLDSTDTQYF.

This clonotype appeared a few times. J is TRBJ2-2 and V is TRBV12-3 or TRBV12-4; TRBD2 matches 13 bases. V gave up 4 bases and J gave up 6 bases; unmatched junction bases: 5. The CDR3 is made up of 16 amino acids. The CDR3 sequence is CASSSGLAGLAGELFF. Written as DNA, the CDR3 is TGTGCCAGCAGTTCGGGACTAGCGGGGTTGGCCGGGGAGCTGTTTTTT.

This clonotype was observed many times. The chain couples TRBV29-1 to TRBJ2-7; 7 bases match TRBD1. This CDR3 region has 13 residues. CDR1 and CDR2 from the germline V gene are SQVTM and ANQGSEA. V shed 6 bases and J 3 bases; nucleotides not matched to a gene: 8. The CDR3 DNA is TGCAGCGTGACGACAGGGTCCGGCTACGAGCAGTACTTC. It translates to CSVTTGSGYEQYF.

This clonotype was detected a few times. The V gene is TRBV27, the J gene TRBJ2-1; D gene uncertain. This CDR3 has 14 amino acids. The V end lost 2 bases, the J end lost 8 bases, and 13 bases lay between the germline ends. Per the germline V gene, CDR1 is MNHEY and CDR2 is SMNVEV (reference sequence). In DNA form, the CDR3 reads TGTGCCAGCAGTTTAATAGGGCAGATTTATGAGCAGTTCTTC. It codes for CASSLIGQIYEQFF.

Of note for this clonotype: Possible read error: a much larger clone is one base away. V gene TRBV29-1 combines with J gene TRBJ2-5, with 12 bases lining up with TRBD1. J gave up 9 bases and V 4 bases, and 12 bases lay outside the gene matches. Germline CDR1 and CDR2: SQVTM and ANQGSEA. The CDR3 contains 15 residues. The CDR3 DNA reads as TGCAGCGTTGTCCCCGGGGACAGGGGGCTTGAGTCCCAGTACTTC. Residues: CSVVPGDRGLESQYF.

V gene TRBV13 combines with J gene TRBJ2-3, with D possibly TRBD2 on 6 matching bases. The V end lost 1 base, the J end lost 0 bases, and 8 bases lay between the germline ends. The CDR3 runs to 15 residues. Germline-derived CDR1 and CDR2 are PRHDT and FYEKMQ (reference sequence). The CDR3 reads CASSLAEGSTDTQYF. Here the CDR3 DNA reads TGTGCCAGCAGCTTAGCGGAGGGAAGCACAGATACGCAGTATTTT.

The sample holds many counts of this clonotype. V is TRBV12-3 or TRBV12-4 and J is TRBJ2-5; D possibly corresponds to TRBD2 (6 bases). The CDR3 has 17 amino acids. Trimming took off 3 bases at V and 5 bases at J, with 22 bases between the two ends. The CDR3 sequence is CASSLRLGDVYIETQYF. For the CDR3, the DNA is TGTGCCAGCAGTTTGAGACTAGGAGATGTGTATATCGAGACCCAGTACTTC.

The genes are TRBV6-5 and TRBJ2-2; 16 bases align to TRBD2. The V gene's germline CDR1 is MNHEY and CDR2 SVGAGI. The CDR3 spans 17 residues. The trim removed 5 bases at V and 6 bases at J, leaving 6 bases unmatched. DNA of the CDR3: TGTGCCAGCAGTCAACCGGGACTAGCGGGGGGGCCCGGGGAGCTGTTTTTT. Its translation is CASSQPGLAGGPGELFF.